One TCR beta chain is described in this entry. This clonotype turned up a few times. Its antigen is not yet known. There are no base qualities to consult, and no much larger clone falls within one base. The sample originates from a study of blood T cells in healthy people across ages (dated by TCRdb to about 2015). With respect to the entire study: In model experiments, template switching captured roughly one uniquely barcoded TCR beta cDNA molecule for every two T cells. For two donors (one aged 18 to 30 and one aged 80 or older), the study analyzed two additional independent replicas of 1 million unique cDNA reads from the same blood draw. Using deep sequencing normalized with unique cDNA molecular identifiers, the study measured how TCR beta repertoire diversity changes with age. To avoid experimental bias, donors of different ages were spread randomly across the sequencing lanes. The donors were split into four age groups: young (average around 16 years), middle-aged (roughly 40), aged (roughly 65) and long-lived (approximately 80).

Systemically healthy Caucasian individuals from Russia, 35 to 50 in total and aged roughly 6 to 95 years, were included as donors. Roughly 9.5 milliliters of peripheral blood were drawn from each donor into EDTA-treated Vacutainer tubes. Ficoll-Paque density-gradient centrifugation was used to isolate PBMCs, with at least 7 million per sample. Total RNA was extracted from PBMCs with Trizol reagent, with at least 6 micrograms obtained per sample. For every donor, flow cytometry on a PBMC aliquot measured the percentage of naive CD45RAhigh/CD27high T cells. Results and caveats for the whole study, not just this receptor: A strong correlation was found between observed TCR beta diversity and the percentage of naive T cells measured by flow cytometry. Estimates of total diversity based on one million sequenced T cells were regarded as lower bounds and as underestimates. Conclusive comparison of naive and antigen-experienced compartments was prevented by the profiling of bulk unsorted PBMCs. Because the CMV infection status of the donors was unknown, age-related changes in expanded clonotypes may potentially have been confounded. Observed TCR beta diversity per million T cells fell roughly linearly with age, and a significant reduction was already apparent by age around 40. Compared with the aged group, more naive CD4+ T cells, fewer expanded clones and increased TCR diversity were shown by the long-lived group, suggesting age selection.

The method behind the library was 5' RACE. For sequencing, an Illumina HiSeq 2500 was employed. A second about 7 to 11 cycle PCR used a sample-barcoded 5' primer and a J-beta primer mix. A unique molecular identifier was introduced onto each TCR beta cDNA molecule by a template-switch 5' adaptor carrying 12 random nucleotides. At least 2.5 million CDR3-containing paired-end reads were obtained from each sample. The Mint cDNA synthesis kit, primed by a TRBC-specific oligonucleotide, was used to synthesize first-strand cDNA from all RNA. After uracil-DNA glycosylase treatment, a first 18-cycle PCR used universal primers M1SS and BC2_uni_R on all cDNA. Under the source paper's analysis protocol: For normalization, 1 million high-quality reads, each with a distinct molecular identifier, were randomly selected from each sample. Instead of being binned into consensus sequences, reads that shared molecular identifiers were thrown out. MiTCR, with a Q25 quality threshold and the strictest error-elimination algorithm, was used for CDR3 identification, clonotype clustering and error correction. A nonparametric unseen species model with Euler transformation was used to estimate a lower bound on total TCR beta diversity. The raw public reads went through TCRdb reprocessing: fastp at Q25, MiXCR clone calling, in-frame beta chains kept. Rows matching on CDR3 protein sequence are summarized as one entry with the most common DNA and genes. The V and J calls and clone size come from TCRdb's table, not from the authors' own analysis. The sample table holds approximately 690,000 distinct CDR3 sequences, of which about 54% were seen once. Of the sample, approximately 37% is held by the ten largest clones.

Relative to germline, V is 3 bases shorter and J is 3 bases shorter, with 11 bases between their ends. The CDR3 runs 13 residues from the cysteine to the phenylalanine. The retained sequence is limited to the CDR3, 39 bases, with the frame set at the first base. CDR1 and CDR2 are drawn from the germline V gene (reference sequence): DFQATT, SNEGSKA. This sequence originates from a man aged 55 to 70 in good health. Sequenced: blood. The V gene is TRBV20-1 and the J gene is TRBJ1-1; no D gene can be assigned with confidence. The CDR3 in this case is CSARGPRDTEAFF. The DNA sequence is as follows: TGCAGTGCTAGGGGTCCGAGGGACACTGAAGCTTTCTTT.